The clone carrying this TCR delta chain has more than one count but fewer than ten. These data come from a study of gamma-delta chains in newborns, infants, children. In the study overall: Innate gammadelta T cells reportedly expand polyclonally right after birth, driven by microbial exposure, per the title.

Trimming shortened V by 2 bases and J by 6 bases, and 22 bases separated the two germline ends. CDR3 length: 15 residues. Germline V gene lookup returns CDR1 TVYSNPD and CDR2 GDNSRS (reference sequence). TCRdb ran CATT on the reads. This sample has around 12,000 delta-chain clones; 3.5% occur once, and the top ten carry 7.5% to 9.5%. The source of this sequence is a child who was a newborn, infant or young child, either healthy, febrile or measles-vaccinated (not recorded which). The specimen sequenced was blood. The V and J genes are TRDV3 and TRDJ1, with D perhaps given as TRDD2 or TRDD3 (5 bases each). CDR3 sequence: CAFWDSSTIGYKLIF. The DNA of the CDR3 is TGTGCCTTTTGGGATTCTTCCACTATCGGATATAAACTCATCTTT.